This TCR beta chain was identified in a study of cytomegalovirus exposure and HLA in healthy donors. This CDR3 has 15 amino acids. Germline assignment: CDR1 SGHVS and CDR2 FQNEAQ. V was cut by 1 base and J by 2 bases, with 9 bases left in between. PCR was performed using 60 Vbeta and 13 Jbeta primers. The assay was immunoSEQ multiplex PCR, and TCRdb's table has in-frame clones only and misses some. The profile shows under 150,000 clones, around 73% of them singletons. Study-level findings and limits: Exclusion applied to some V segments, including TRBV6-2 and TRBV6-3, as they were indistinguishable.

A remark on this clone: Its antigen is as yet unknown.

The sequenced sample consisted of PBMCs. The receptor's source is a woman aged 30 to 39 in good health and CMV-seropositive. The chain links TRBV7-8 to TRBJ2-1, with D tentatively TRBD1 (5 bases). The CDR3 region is CASSLVAGPYNEQFF. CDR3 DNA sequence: TGTGCCAGCAGCTTAGTGGCAGGGCCCTACAATGAGCAGTTCTTC.